This T cell receptor beta chain was captured by sequencing in a study of OX40 agonist ivuxolimab in advanced cancers. The wider study: At 65% to 85% male, the cohort had a mean age of about 60 years, ranging from about 20 to 90.

This CDR3 is 14 amino acids long. Trimming removed 4 bases from V and 3 bases from J, with 12 bases in between. Germline V CDR1 and CDR2: MNHNS, SASEGT. Clones were sequenced by immunoSEQ multiplex PCR, and TCRdb holds only the in-frame ones, with some missing. The data show about 84,000 clones, more than 70% seen once. This material consisted of CD4+ or CD8+ T cells sorted from blood, taken in a trial of the OX40 agonist ivuxolimab. This TCR came from an adult with an advanced solid tumor such as melanoma, head and neck, liver or kidney cancer. V and J are TRBV6-1 and TRBJ1-2, with D possibly being TRBD1 (6 bases). The CDR3 region is CASSVTGTHYGYTF. The CDR3 DNA reads TGTGCCAGCAGTGTTACAGGGACACACTATGGCTACACCTTC.